Below, 20 T cell receptor beta chains from the same sample are listed, as sequenced in a study of control samples from healthy donors and cancer patients. Data came from immunoSEQ multiplex PCR; TCRdb stores just in-frame clones and leaves some out. Among 130,000 or so clones listed, around 90% were seen once. Sequencing used blood. Every receptor here comes from a man aged 35 to 55 in good health.

The chain uses TRBV7-9 and TRBJ1-3, with TRBD1 matching 11 bases. The J segment lost 3 bases and the V segment lost 3 bases, leaving 4 bases of the junction unmatched. CDR1 and CDR2 (germline): SEHNR, FQNEAQ (reference sequence). CDR3 length: 16 amino acids. CDR3 nucleotide sequence: TGTGCCAGCAGCTTTGGGACAGGGGGACTTGGAAACACCATATATTTT. Translating it yields CASSFGTGGLGNTIYF.

This clone has more than one count but fewer than ten. V and J are TRBV7-9 and TRBJ2-1, with 10 bases lining up with TRBD2. This CDR3 region has 17 residues. Germline CDR1 reads SEHNR; CDR2 reads FQNEAQ (reference sequence). With V trimmed by 4 bases and J by 7 bases, 13 bases remained unmatched. The CDR3 nucleotides are TGTGCCAGCAGCTGGGACCGAGCGGGGGGGCCGGTAAATGAGCAGTTCTTC. This encodes CASSWDRAGGPVNEQFF.

This chain joins TRBV4-1 and TRBJ1-5; D remains ambiguous. Germline loops: CDR1 MGHRA, CDR2 YSYEKL. V was clipped by 3 bases and J by 5 bases, with 8 bases between them. The CDR3 totals 13 residues. The CDR3 spells CASSHGFDQPQHF. CDR3 coding DNA: TGCGCCAGCAGCCACGGTTTCGATCAGCCCCAGCATTTT.

On this clone: At the DNA level, this CDR3 is encoded by other sequences in the same sample as well. The chain uses TRBV5-1 and TRBJ2-1; TRBD2 aligns across 13 bases. The CDR3 is made up of 17 amino acids. Germline values: CDR1 SGHRS, CDR2 YFSETQ. The V segment lost 3 bases and the J segment 0 bases; nucleotides outside the gene matches: 3. The CDR3 loop is CASSWGLAGSSYNEQFF. In DNA, the CDR3 is TGCGCCAGCAGCTGGGGACTAGCGGGGAGCTCCTACAATGAGCAGTTCTTC.

The rearrangement links TRBV5-1 to TRBJ1-1; weak D call: TRBD1 (6 bases). Looked up from germline, CDR1 is SGHRS and CDR2 is YFSETQ. The V end was cut by 1 base, the J end by 1 base, with 11 bases between. The CDR3 totals 15 residues. CDR3 residues: CASSLLGQPNTEAFF. Here the CDR3 DNA reads TGCGCCAGCAGCTTGCTCGGACAGCCGAACACTGAAGCTTTCTTT. Together with reference TRBV5-1 and TRBJ1-1, the CDR3 gives the full variable domain: KAGVTQTPRYLIKTRGQQVTLSCSPISGHRSVSWYQQTPGQGLQFLFEYFSETQRNKGNFPGRFSGRQFSNSRSEMNVSTLELGDSALYLCASSLLGQPNTEAFFGQGTRLTVV.

The chain combines TRBV27 with TRBJ2-6; a weak D match, TRBD2 (5 bases). Per germline, CDR1 MNHEY and CDR2 SMNVEV (reference sequence). Trimming removed 6 bases from V and 0 bases from J, with 15 bases in between. The CDR3 runs to 17 residues. CDR3 amino acids: CASRRRAETSGANVLTF. CDR3 in DNA: TGTGCCAGCAGGAGGCGGGCGGAAACCTCTGGGGCCAACGTCCTGACTTTC.

The count of this clone is one. The chain employs TRBV28 and TRBJ1-4, with TRBD1 matching 7 bases. This CDR3 has 14 residues. Germline CDR1 MDHEN, CDR2 SYDVKM. The J segment lost 7 bases and the V segment lost 5 bases, leaving 7 bases of the junction unmatched. The CDR3 sequence: CASSESGTAEKLFF. CDR3 DNA sequence: TGTGCCAGCAGTGAATCCGGGACAGCTGAAAAACTGTTTTTT. Combining the CDR3 with reference TRBV28 and TRBJ1-4 gives the whole variable domain DVKVTQSSRYLVKRTGEKVFLECVQDMDHENMFWYRQDPGLGLRLIYFSYDVKMKEKGDIPEGYSVSREKKERFSLILESASTNQTSMYLCASSESGTAEKLFFGSGTQLSVL.

The V and J genes are TRBV5-1 and TRBJ1-1; D not certain. Trimming shortened V by 4 bases and J by 1 base, and 11 bases separated the two germline ends. Germline lookup yields CDR1 SGHRS and CDR2 YFSETQ. The CDR3 consists of 14 residues. DNA for the CDR3: TGCGCCAGCAGCCTATCAAACAGGAACACTGAAGCTTTCTTT. Translated: CASSLSNRNTEAFF.

This sequence joins TRBV29-1 and TRBJ2-7, with 9 bases lining up with TRBD1. V lost 7 bases, J lost 4 bases, and 14 bases stayed unmatched. The CDR3 sequence is 15 residues long. Germline CDR1 is SQVTM and CDR2 is ANQGSEA. In DNA, the CDR3 is TGCAGCGGCGACGTGAGGGGACAGGGAAAATACGAGCAGTACTTC. This codes for CSGDVRGQGKYEQYF.

This clone is a singleton in its sample. CDR3 in DNA: TGTGCCATCAGTGGAGGGGTGAACACTGAAGCTTTCTTT. Translated: CAISGGVNTEAFF. The chain carries TRBV10-3 and TRBJ1-1; D is possibly TRBD1 (5 bases). The CDR3 runs to 13 residues. Germline CDR1 and CDR2: ENHRY and SYGVKD. V gave up 4 bases and J gave up 0 bases, with 6 bases separating them.

The rearrangement links TRBV5-6 to TRBJ1-2; D might be TRBD1 (6 bases). The CDR3 contains 18 residues. Between the trimmed V and J ends, which lost 3 bases and 3 bases, there was a span of 24 bases. Germline CDR1 SGHDT, CDR2 YYEEEE. CDR3 sequence reads: CASSSVLRGRGPHYGYTF. In DNA, the CDR3 is TGTGCCAGCAGCTCCGTCCTGAGGGGCAGGGGCCCTCACTATGGCTACACCTTC.

V usage is TRBV9 and J usage is TRBJ1-1; the D is unclear. The CDR3 has 16 residues. The ends were cut back, 2 bases at V and 1 base at J, with 15 bases in the middle. Germline loops: CDR1 SGDLS, CDR2 YYNGEE. This CDR3 reads CASSVHERLGNTEAFF. For the CDR3, the DNA is TGTGCCAGCAGCGTTCATGAGCGGCTGGGGAACACTGAAGCTTTCTTT.

The J gene is TRBJ1-6, the V gene TRBV9, with D possibly TRBD1 on 5 matching bases. The CDR3 extends over 14 amino acids. Per the germline V gene, CDR1 is SGDLS and CDR2 is YYNGEE. V lost 0 bases to trimming and J lost 8 bases, with 9 bases between them. The CDR3 reads CASSVGGFDSPLHF. Here the CDR3 DNA reads TGTGCCAGCAGCGTAGGGGGCTTTGATTCACCCCTCCACTTT.

CDR3 sequence (DNA): TGTGCCAGCAGGGAGGTGATATTTGGCAATCAGCCCCAGCATTTT. Amino acid sequence: CASREVIFGNQPQHF. V gene TRBV6-6 combines with J gene TRBJ1-5; D is uncertain. CDR3 length equals 15 residues. Trimming removed 6 bases at V and 2 bases at J, with 14 bases between. Looked up from germline, CDR1 is MNHNY and CDR2 is SVGAGI (reference sequence).

The chain has TRBV18 and TRBJ2-7; 7 bases match TRBD2. V lost 2 bases to trimming and J lost 4 bases; unmatched junction nucleotides: 5. The CDR3 runs 14 residues. From germline, CDR1 is KGHSH and CDR2 LQKENI. CDR3 region: CASSPATGGYEQYF. DNA for the CDR3: TGTGCCAGCTCACCAGCAACGGGGGGTTACGAGCAGTACTTC. The entire variable domain, with the rest obtained from reference TRBV18 and TRBJ2-7, is as follows: NAGVMQNPRHLVRRRGQEARLRCSPMKGHSHVYWYRQLPEEGLKFMVYLQKENIIDESGMPKERFSAEFPKEGPSILRIQQVVRGDSAAYFCASSPATGGYEQYFGPGTRLTVT.

Worth noting for this clone: Distinct nucleotide sequences in the sample also encode this CDR3. The V gene is TRBV5-1, the J gene TRBJ2-3; 9 bases align to TRBD2. The J segment lost 4 bases and the V segment lost 0 bases, leaving 12 bases of the junction unmatched. This CDR3 spans 18 amino acids. Per the germline V gene, CDR1 is SGHRS and CDR2 is YFSETQ. CDR3 in amino acids: CASSLEPGGGGAADTQYF. The CDR3 nucleotides are TGCGCCAGCAGCTTGGAACCAGGTGGCGGGGGGGCGGCAGATACGCAGTATTTT.

This clone was picked up one time. The CDR3 coding sequence is TGTGCCAGCAGAGAGGACGGCTCCTACGAGCAGTACTTC. This translates into CASREDGSYEQYF. The rearrangement joins TRBV2 to TRBJ2-7; D gene unclear. Germline assignment: CDR1 SNHLY and CDR2 FYNNEI. V shed 6 bases and J shed 0 bases, with 9 bases lying between them. The CDR3 loop spans 13 amino acids.

The chain joins TRBV10-3 to TRBJ2-3; 8 bases agree with TRBD1. The CDR3 has 14 residues. The germline CDR1 and CDR2 sequences are ENHRY and SYGVKD. V gave up 6 bases and J gave up 4 bases; unmatched junction bases: 6. The CDR3 spells CAIRGLQGADTQYF. CDR3 DNA sequence: TGTGCCATCAGAGGGTTACAGGGGGCAGATACGCAGTATTTT.

This clone showed up just once. This chain connects TRBV7-9 to TRBJ2-7; 10 positions agree with TRBD2. After removal of 4 bases from V and 4 bases from J, the junction contained 7 bases not matched to a gene. The CDR3 covers 15 residues. The germline V gene has CDR1 SEHNR and CDR2 FQNEAQ (reference sequence). In DNA form, the CDR3 reads TGTGCCAGCAGCTCCTTAGCGGGGGGCCCATACGAGCAGTACTTC. It yields the protein CASSSLAGGPYEQYF.

This chain connects TRBV27 to TRBJ1-2; 9 nucleotides agree with TRBD1. V gave up 4 bases and J gave up 8 bases; unmatched junction bases: 11. The CDR3 is 15 amino acids. The germline V gene has CDR1 MNHEY and CDR2 SMNVEV (reference sequence). CDR3: CASSSPDRGVRGYTF. The CDR3 bases are TGTGCCAGCAGTTCCCCCGACAGGGGGGTGAGAGGCTACACCTTC.